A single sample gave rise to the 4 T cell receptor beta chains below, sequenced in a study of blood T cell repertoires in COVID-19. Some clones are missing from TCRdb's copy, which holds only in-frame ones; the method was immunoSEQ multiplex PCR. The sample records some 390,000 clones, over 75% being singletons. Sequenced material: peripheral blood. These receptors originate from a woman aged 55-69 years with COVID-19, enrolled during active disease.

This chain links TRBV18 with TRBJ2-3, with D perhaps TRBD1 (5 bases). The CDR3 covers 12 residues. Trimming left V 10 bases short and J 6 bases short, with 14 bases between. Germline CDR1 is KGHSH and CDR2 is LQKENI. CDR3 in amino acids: CATSQGGDTQYF. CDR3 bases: TGTGCCACCTCGCAGGGTGGGGATACGCAGTATTTT. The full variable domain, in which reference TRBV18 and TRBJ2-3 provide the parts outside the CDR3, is NAGVMQNPRHLVRRRGQEARLRCSPMKGHSHVYWYRQLPEEGLKFMVYLQKENIIDESGMPKERFSAEFPKEGPSILRIQQVVRGDSAAYFCATSQGGDTQYFGPGTRLTVL.

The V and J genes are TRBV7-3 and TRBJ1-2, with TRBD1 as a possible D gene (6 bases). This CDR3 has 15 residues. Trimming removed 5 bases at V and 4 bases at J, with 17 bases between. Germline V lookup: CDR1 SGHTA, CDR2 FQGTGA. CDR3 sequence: CASSIGPGGLYGYTF. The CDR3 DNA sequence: TGTGCCAGCAGCATTGGACCTGGGGGCCTCTATGGCTACACCTTC.

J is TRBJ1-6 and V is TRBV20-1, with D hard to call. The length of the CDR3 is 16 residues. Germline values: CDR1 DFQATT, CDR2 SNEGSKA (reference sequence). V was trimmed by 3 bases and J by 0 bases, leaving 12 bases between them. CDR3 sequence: CSASDDRSSYNSPLHF. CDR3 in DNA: TGCAGTGCTAGTGACGACCGGAGCTCCTATAATTCACCCCTCCACTTT.

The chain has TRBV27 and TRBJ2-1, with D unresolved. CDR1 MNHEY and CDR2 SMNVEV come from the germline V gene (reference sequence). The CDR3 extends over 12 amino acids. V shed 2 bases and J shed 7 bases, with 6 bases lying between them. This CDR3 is CASSLRLNEQFF. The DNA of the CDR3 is TGTGCCAGCAGTTTACGGTTGAATGAGCAGTTCTTC.